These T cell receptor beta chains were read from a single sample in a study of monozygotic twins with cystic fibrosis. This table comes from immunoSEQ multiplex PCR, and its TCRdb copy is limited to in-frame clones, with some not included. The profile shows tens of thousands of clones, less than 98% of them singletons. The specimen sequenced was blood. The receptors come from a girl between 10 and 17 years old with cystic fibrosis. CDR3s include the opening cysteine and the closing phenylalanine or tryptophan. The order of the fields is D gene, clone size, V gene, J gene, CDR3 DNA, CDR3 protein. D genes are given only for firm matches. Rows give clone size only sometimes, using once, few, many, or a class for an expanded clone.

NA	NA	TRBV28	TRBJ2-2	TGTGCCAGCAGTTCGGGACTCCCTACCGGGGAGCTGTTTTTT	CASSSGLPTGELFF
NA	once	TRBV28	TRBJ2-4	TGTGCCAGCAGTCGGCCGGGGGCGAAACACATTCAGTACTTC	CASSRPGAKHIQYF
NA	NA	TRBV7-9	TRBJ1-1	TGTGCCAGCAGCTTAGCTATAGGGGGTTCGAGCACTGAAGCTTTCTTT	CASSLAIGGSSTEAFF
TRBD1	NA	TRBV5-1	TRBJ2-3	TGCGCCAGCAGCTCACAGGGGGCAGATACGCAGTATTTT	CASSSQGADTQYF
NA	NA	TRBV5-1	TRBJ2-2	TGCGCCAGCAGCTTGCGGAGGACCACGAACACCGGGGAGCTGTTTTTT	CASSLRRTTNTGELFF
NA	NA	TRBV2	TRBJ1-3	TGTGCCAGCAGTCAGGGGACCAGTGGAAACACCATATATTTT	CASSQGTSGNTIYF
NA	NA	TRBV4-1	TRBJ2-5	TGCGCCAGCAGCCAGGACATTATCAGGAGAGAGACCCAGTACTTC	CASSQDIIRRETQYF
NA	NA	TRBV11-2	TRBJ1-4	TGTGCCAGCAGCTTGGGGCTTGAAGGGGAAAAACTGTTTTTT	CASSLGLEGEKLFF
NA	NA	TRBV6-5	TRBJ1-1	TGTGCCAGCAGTTACTCGAGGGCGGGAAACACTGAAGCTTTCTTT	CASSYSRAGNTEAFF
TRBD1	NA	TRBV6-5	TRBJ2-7	TGTGCCAGCAAGAGGGGACAGAAATTTTACTACGAGCAGTACTTC	CASKRGQKFYYEQYF
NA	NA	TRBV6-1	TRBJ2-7	TGTGCCAGCAGTTATACAGGGGGGGGTTACGAGCAGTACTTC	CASSYTGGGYEQYF
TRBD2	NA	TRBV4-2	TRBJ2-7	TGTGCCAGCAGCCAGGTTCTAGCGGGAGGGAACGAGCAGTACTTC	CASSQVLAGGNEQYF
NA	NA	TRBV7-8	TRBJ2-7	TGTGCCAGCAGCTTAGGGGCCAGGACTGGCTTCTACGAGCAGTACTTC	CASSLGARTGFYEQYF
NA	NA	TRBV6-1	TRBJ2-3	TGTGCCAGCAGCGTTACAGGGACTAGCACAGATACGCAGTATTTT	CASSVTGTSTDTQYF
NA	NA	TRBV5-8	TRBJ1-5	TGTGCCAGCAGCTTGTCCTGGGGGTCGAGCAATCAGCCCCAGCATTTT	CASSLSWGSSNQPQHF
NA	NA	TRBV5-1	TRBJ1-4	TGCGCCAGCAGCTCAGGTAGGGATCTCCTGAGAAGGCGTGAAAAACTGTTTTTT	CASSSGRDLLRRREKLFF
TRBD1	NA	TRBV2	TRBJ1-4	TGTGCCAGCAGTCGGGGACAGTCTCCTAATGAAAAACTGTTTTTT	CASSRGQSPNEKLFF
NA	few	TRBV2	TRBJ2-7	TGTGCCAGCAGTGAAACCTACGAGCAGTACTTC	CASSETYEQYF
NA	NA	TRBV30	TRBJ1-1	TGTGCCTGGAGTGTTGATTCGTGGGCTTTCTTT	CAWSVDSWAFF
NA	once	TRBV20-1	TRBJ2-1	TGCAGTGCCCTTAACAATGAGCAGTTCTTC	CSALNNEQFF
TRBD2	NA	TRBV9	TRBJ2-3	TGTGCCAGCAGCGCCCTCTCGACTAGCGGGCCAGATACGCAGTATTTT	CASSALSTSGPDTQYF
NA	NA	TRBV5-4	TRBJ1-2	TGTGCCAGCAGCCTTAGTCGTTGGGCTAACTATGGCTACACCTTC	CASSLSRWANYGYTF
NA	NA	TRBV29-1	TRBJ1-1	TGCAGCGTTGTTGGCGTGGCGGTGAACACTGAAGCTTTCTTT	CSVVGVAVNTEAFF
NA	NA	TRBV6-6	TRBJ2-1	TGTGCCAGCAGTTACCACGGGACACCGATCTTC	CASSYHGTPIF
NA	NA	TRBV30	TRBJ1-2	TGTGCCTGGAGTGTACGACGCGAAGCTCACTATGGCTACACCTTC	CAWSVRREAHYGYTF
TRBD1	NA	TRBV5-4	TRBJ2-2	TGTGCCAGCAGCTCACCCACCGGGACAGGGGGCGTGAACACCGGGGAGCTGTTTTTT	CASSSPTGTGGVNTGELFF
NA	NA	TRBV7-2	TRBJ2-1	TGTGCCAGCAGCTTAGTTTTTTCCTACAATGAGCAGTTCTTC	CASSLVFSYNEQFF
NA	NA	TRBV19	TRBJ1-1	TGTGCCAGTAGTATAGTACCCGGGACCCGCACAGGAGGCACTGAAGCTTTCTTT	CASSIVPGTRTGGTEAFF
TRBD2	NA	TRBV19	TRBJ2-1	TGTGCCAGTAGTATGCCTCTTATAGCGGGAGGACGCAATGAGCAGTTCTTC	CASSMPLIAGGRNEQFF